These 23 T cell receptor beta chains originate from one sample sequenced in a study of patients and donors after allogeneic stem cell transplantation (dated by TCRdb to 2020 to 2022). The receptor library was made with RT-PCR. The reads were generated on a NextSeq 550. The public reads were reprocessed in TCRdb via fastp at Q25 and MiXCR, keeping in-frame beta chains. Rows with a matching CDR3 protein are joined into one entry that keeps the most common DNA and genes. Present in this sample are around 200,000 distinct CDR3 sequences, around 40% of which were seen just once. In total, the top ten clones hold about 9.9% of the sample. The sample was blood, either unsorted or a sorted T cell fraction (not recorded which). The origin of the receptors is a human donor who was either an allogeneic HSCT recipient or a stem cell or donor lymphocyte infusion donor (not recorded which). It is not recorded whose cells these are; they may come from a transplant donor.

The chain recombines TRBV12-3 or TRBV12-4 with TRBJ1-5, with D maybe TRBD1 (5 bases). CDR3 size: 15 residues. With 1 base removed from V and 1 base from J, the gap between germline ends came to 8 bases. The CDR3 DNA is TGTGCCAGCAGTTTAGGGGGCCAGAGCAATCAGCCCCAGCATTTT. Translated: CASSLGGQSNQPQHF.

The chain combines TRBV9 with TRBJ1-3; D unresolved. This CDR3 is 16 amino acids long. V was clipped by 1 base and J by 1 base, with 12 bases between them. Germline V gives CDR1 SGDLS, CDR2 YYNGEE. In DNA, the CDR3 is TGTGCCAGCAGCGTATGGGCAGCTCCTTCTGGAAACACCATATATTTT. The encoded protein is CASSVWAAPSGNTIYF.

The chain couples TRBV5-1 to TRBJ2-2, with TRBD1 matching over 8 bases. The CDR3 covers 16 residues. Germline-derived CDR1 and CDR2 are SGHRS and YFSETQ. V lost 1 base, J lost 0 bases, and 2 bases stayed unmatched. The CDR3 spells CASSLRTGSNTGELFF. The CDR3, as DNA: TGCGCCAGCAGCTTGCGGACAGGGTCGAACACCGGGGAGCTGTTTTTT. Combining the CDR3 with reference TRBV5-1 and TRBJ2-2 gives the whole variable domain KAGVTQTPRYLIKTRGQQVTLSCSPISGHRSVSWYQQTPGQGLQFLFEYFSETQRNKGNFPGRFSGRQFSNSRSEMNVSTLELGDSALYLCASSLRTGSNTGELFFGEGSRLTVL.

CDR3: CASSEARGQGNYGYTF. In DNA form, the CDR3 reads TGTGCCAGCAGTGAAGCCAGGGGACAGGGTAACTATGGCTACACCTTC. This sequence joins TRBV6-1 and TRBJ1-2, with 9 bases matching TRBD1. Germline V gene sequence: CDR1 MNHNS, CDR2 SASEGT. This CDR3 has 16 amino acids. V lost 0 bases to trimming and J lost 1 base; unmatched junction nucleotides: 3.

The genes are TRBV28 and TRBJ2-7; D may be TRBD1 (5 bases). V was shortened by 2 bases and J by 5 bases, with 16 bases between the two germline ends. The CDR3 covers 15 residues. Germline V gene lookup returns CDR1 MDHEN and CDR2 SYDVKM. Written as DNA, the CDR3 is TGTGCCAGCAGTTTAATATCAGGGATGATCCACGAGCAGTACTTC. It codes for CASSLISGMIHEQYF.

The gene calls are TRBV4-3 and TRBJ1-1; D not resolved. The V end was cut by 2 bases, the J end by 7 bases, with 14 bases between. The CDR3 contains 14 residues. Germline V lookup: CDR1 LGHNA, CDR2 YSLEER. CDR3 bases: TGCGCCAGCAGCCAATCCCGAGGTGGGATTGAAGCTTTCTTT. This gives the protein CASSQSRGGIEAFF.

The V and J genes are TRBV20-1 and TRBJ1-2; a weak D match, TRBD1 (5 bases). This CDR3 comprises 14 residues. The V end was cut by 7 bases, the J end by 2 bases, with 17 bases between. The germline V gene encodes CDR1 DFQATT and CDR2 SNEGSKA (reference sequence). The CDR3 DNA sequence: TGCAGTGTTGATCGACGTACAGGCAACTATGGCTACACCTTC. It specifies CSVDRRTGNYGYTF.

Only a few counts were recorded for this clonotype. V and J are TRBV29-1 and TRBJ1-2; D is uncertain. Germline lookup yields CDR1 SQVTM and CDR2 ANQGSEA. Trimming stripped 5 bases from V and 5 bases from J, with 18 bases between. The CDR3 extends over 14 amino acids. The CDR3 DNA reads as TGCAGCGTTCTCTCCCGGGGAGAGCATTATGGCTACACCTTC. Translating gives CSVLSRGEHYGYTF.

The chain links TRBV5-1 to TRBJ2-3, with D perhaps TRBD2 (5 bases). The CDR3 is 16 amino acids. The germline gives CDR1 SGHRS, CDR2 YFSETQ. V lost 4 bases and J 3 bases, leaving 18 bases between the germline ends. CDR3 bases: TGCGCCAGCAGCCGGCCGGACTCGATTTTGACAGATACGCAGTATTTT. It translates to CASSRPDSILTDTQYF.

V and J are TRBV29-1 and TRBJ2-5, with D tentatively TRBD1 (5 bases). CDR1 is SQVTM and CDR2 is ANQGSEA in the germline V gene. The V end was cut by 5 bases, the J end by 6 bases, with 13 bases between. The CDR3 is 12 residues long. The CDR3 DNA reads TGCAGCGTTACCCTGGGGCGGCAGACCCAGTACTTC. It specifies CSVTLGRQTQYF. Full variable domain (remainder filled in from reference TRBV29-1 and TRBJ2-5): SAVISQKPSRDICQRGTSLTIQCQVDSQVTMMFWYRQQPGQSLTLIATANQGSEATYESGFVIDKFPISRPNLTFSTLTVSNMSPEDSSIYLCSVTLGRQTQYFGPGTRLLVL.

The chain uses TRBV6-6 and TRBJ1-2; no clear D gene. Trimming removed 6 bases from V and 5 bases from J, with 13 bases in between. The CDR3 totals 13 residues. Germline V gene sequence: CDR1 MNHNY, CDR2 SVGAGI (reference sequence). CDR3 sequence reads: CASSLPKVYGYTF. The CDR3, as DNA: TGTGCCAGCAGCTTACCGAAGGTTTATGGCTACACCTTC.

The rearrangement links TRBV5-1 to TRBJ1-1, with 10 positions matching TRBD1. Per the germline V gene, CDR1 is SGHRS and CDR2 is YFSETQ. With 3 bases clipped from V and 5 bases from J, the junction kept 7 bases outside the gene matches. The CDR3 consists of 15 residues. CDR3 region: CASSSRTGGRTEAFF. The CDR3 DNA is TGCGCCAGCAGCTCCCGGACAGGGGGGAGGACTGAAGCTTTCTTT. The whole variable domain, remainder taken from reference TRBV5-1 and TRBJ1-1, is KAGVTQTPRYLIKTRGQQVTLSCSPISGHRSVSWYQQTPGQGLQFLFEYFSETQRNKGNFPGRFSGRQFSNSRSEMNVSTLELGDSALYLCASSSRTGGRTEAFFGQGTRLTVV.

The chain is built from TRBV20-1 and TRBJ1-4; possibly TRBD1 for D (5 bases). V was clipped by 2 bases and J by 8 bases, with 15 bases between them. Germline values: CDR1 DFQATT, CDR2 SNEGSKA (reference sequence). This CDR3 spans 14 amino acids. Here the CDR3 DNA reads TGCAGTGCTAGATTGAGGGGAGTCTCCGAAAAACTGTTTTTT. This translates into CSARLRGVSEKLFF.

The sample holds a few counts of this clonotype. V usage is TRBV13 and J usage is TRBJ1-3; D unclear. The germline CDR1 and CDR2 sequences are PRHDT and FYEKMQ (reference sequence). V was shortened by 5 bases and J by 7 bases, with 12 bases between the two germline ends. The length of the CDR3 is 13 residues. The CDR3 DNA sequence: TGTGCCAGCAGCCCCACTCGGGGTAACACCATATATTTT. Amino acid sequence: CASSPTRGNTIYF.

This clonotype was found a few times. J is TRBJ2-5 and V is TRBV12-3 or TRBV12-4; possibly TRBD1 for D (6 bases). Trimming cost V 5 bases and J 2 bases, with 15 bases left between them. The CDR3 totals 15 residues. The CDR3 protein is CASSPDPDRQETQYF. DNA of the CDR3: TGTGCCAGCAGTCCTGACCCGGACAGACAAGAGACCCAGTACTTC.

V usage is TRBV5-1 and J usage is TRBJ1-2; no clear D. CDR1 and CDR2 from the germline V gene are SGHRS and YFSETQ. V gave up 2 bases and J gave up 4 bases, with 12 bases separating them. The CDR3 totals 14 residues. The CDR3 loop reads CASSLGTDRYGYTF. The CDR3, as DNA: TGCGCCAGCAGCTTAGGCACGGACCGCTATGGCTACACCTTC.

V gene TRBV28 combines with J gene TRBJ1-2, with a weak D call TRBD1 (5 bases). The germline V gene has CDR1 MDHEN and CDR2 SYDVKM. The V gene lost 3 bases and the J gene lost 0 bases, with 14 bases spanning the gap. The CDR3 has 16 amino acids. CDR3 DNA sequence: TGTGCCAGCAGTTTGGGGAACAGGAATGCTAACTATGGCTACACCTTC. Translated, it gives CASSLGNRNANYGYTF.

V is TRBV5-1 and J is TRBJ2-3, with a tentative D call TRBD2 (5 bases). CDR1 SGHRS and CDR2 YFSETQ come from the germline V gene. V was pared by 4 bases and J by 3 bases, with 9 bases between. The CDR3 is made up of 13 amino acids. DNA for the CDR3: TGCGCCAGCAGCGCGGGTGGGACAGATACGCAGTATTTT. Translating gives CASSAGGTDTQYF.

This clonotype was detected a few times. This chain connects TRBV7-2 to TRBJ1-6, with 7 nucleotides matching TRBD1. Losses at the gene ends were 4 bases for V and 2 bases for J; bases not matched to a gene: 2. Germline CDR1 reads SGHTA; CDR2 reads FQGNSA. This CDR3 contains 15 residues. CDR3 region: CASSSDRAYNSPLHF. DNA for the CDR3: TGTGCCAGCAGCTCCGACAGGGCCTATAATTCACCCCTCCACTTT.

This clonotype has just a few counts. This chain connects TRBV7-8 to TRBJ1-1; 9 bases agree with TRBD1. After removal of 0 bases from V and 5 bases from J, the junction contained 10 bases not matched to a gene. Germline CDR1 is SGHVS and CDR2 is FQNEAQ. This CDR3 has 17 amino acids. The CDR3 loop reads CASSLALGDRAGTEAFF. The CDR3, as DNA: TGTGCCAGCAGCTTAGCATTGGGGGACAGGGCTGGAACTGAAGCTTTCTTT. The full variable domain, rest sourced from reference TRBV7-8 and TRBJ1-1, is GAGVSQSPRYKVAKRGQDVALRCDPISGHVSLFWYQQALGQGPEFLTYFQNEAQLDKSGLPSDRFFAERPEGSVSTLKIQRTQQEDSAVYLCASSLALGDRAGTEAFFGQGTRLTVV.

The genes are TRBV20-1 and TRBJ1-5; no reliable D call. CDR1 and CDR2 (germline): DFQATT, SNEGSKA (reference sequence). This CDR3 region has 16 residues. V was pared by 5 bases and J by 0 bases, with 17 bases between. The CDR3 sequence: CSAAEYSSYSNQPQHF. The CDR3 DNA sequence: TGCAGTGCTGCCGAATACAGTTCCTATAGCAATCAGCCCCAGCATTTT.

V is TRBV7-9 and J is TRBJ2-1, with D maybe TRBD1 (6 bases). The germline V gene has CDR1 SEHNR and CDR2 FQNEAQ (reference sequence). The CDR3 is 16 amino acids. With 2 bases removed from V and 2 bases from J, the gap between germline ends came to 13 bases. The CDR3 loop reads CASSLPGATPYNEQFF. The CDR3 DNA sequence: TGTGCCAGCAGCTTACCAGGGGCTACCCCCTACAATGAGCAGTTCTTC.

This chain uses TRBV6-5 with TRBJ1-2; 9 bases match TRBD1. V lost 6 bases to trimming and J lost 4 bases; unmatched junction nucleotides: 6. Germline CDR1 and CDR2: MNHEY and SVGAGI. This CDR3 region has 14 residues. In nucleotides, the CDR3 is TGTGCCAGCAGACCCGGGACAGGGCCCTATGGCTACACCTTC. Protein: CASRPGTGPYGYTF.